The table lists the clone carrying this TCR beta chain with a few counts. The data belong to a study of regulatory T cells in long-lasting Graves disease. Stated time point: persistent/refractory GD, antithyroid drugs over 5 years with positive TRAb. Construction of the TCR library relied on RNA isolated from PBMCs. TCR beta libraries were built with iRepertoire HTBI primers and Arm-PCR of CDR3 regions. TCRdb re-analysed the multiplex PCR reads in MiXCR, keeping a single row per CDR3 protein. The table includes about 660,000 distinct CDR3 sequences, 30% detected once. The germline V and J ends were trimmed by 5 bases and 2 bases, with 13 bases remaining between them. CDR3 length: 14 amino acids. From germline, CDR1 is GTSNPN and CDR2 SVGIG (reference sequence).

Sequenced here: peripheral blood mononuclear cells (PBMCs), sampled when the disease was refractory, from a patient treated with antithyroid drugs. The chain joins TRBV30 to TRBJ1-5; D is uncertain. The TCR comes from a female donor with Graves disease. Written as DNA, the CDR3 is TGTGCCTGGGAGCGCCGCGGGGGCAATCAGCCCCAGCATTTT. Translating it yields CAWERRGGNQPQHF.